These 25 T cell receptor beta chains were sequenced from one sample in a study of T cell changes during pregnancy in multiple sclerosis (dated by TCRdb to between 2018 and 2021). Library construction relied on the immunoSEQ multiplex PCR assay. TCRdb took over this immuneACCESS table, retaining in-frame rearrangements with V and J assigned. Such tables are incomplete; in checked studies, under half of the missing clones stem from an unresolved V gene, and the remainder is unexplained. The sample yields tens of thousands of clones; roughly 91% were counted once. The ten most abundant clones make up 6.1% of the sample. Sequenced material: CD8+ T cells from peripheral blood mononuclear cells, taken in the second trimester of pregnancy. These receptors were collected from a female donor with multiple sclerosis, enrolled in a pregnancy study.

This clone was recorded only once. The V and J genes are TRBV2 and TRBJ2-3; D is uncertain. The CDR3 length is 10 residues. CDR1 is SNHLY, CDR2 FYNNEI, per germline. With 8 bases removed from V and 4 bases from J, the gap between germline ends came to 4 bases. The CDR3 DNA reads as TGTGCCAGCGTCTCAGATACGCAGTATTTT. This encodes CASVSDTQYF.

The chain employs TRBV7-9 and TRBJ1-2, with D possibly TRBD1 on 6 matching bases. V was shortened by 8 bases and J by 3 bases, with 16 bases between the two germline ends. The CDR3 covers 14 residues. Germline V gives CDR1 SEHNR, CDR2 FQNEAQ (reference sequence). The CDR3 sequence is CASGPLGGDYGYTF. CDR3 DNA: TGTGCCAGCGGACCGCTAGGGGGGGACTATGGCTACACCTTC.

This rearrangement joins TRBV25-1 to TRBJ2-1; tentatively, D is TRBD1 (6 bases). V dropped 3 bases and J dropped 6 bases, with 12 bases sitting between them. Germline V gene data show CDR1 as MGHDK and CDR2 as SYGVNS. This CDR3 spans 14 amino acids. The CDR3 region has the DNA TGTGCCAGCAGTGATGGGGGCAGCGCCAATGAGCAGTTCTTC. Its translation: CASSDGGSANEQFF.

The CDR3, as DNA: TGTGCCAGCAGCTCCGCCGGGACAGGGGATGAAAAACTGTTTTTT. This sequence encodes CASSSAGTGDEKLFF. The chain joins TRBV11-1 to TRBJ1-4, with 10 nucleotides matching TRBD1. The CDR3 length is 15 residues. The germline V gene has CDR1 SGHAT and CDR2 FQDESV (reference sequence). Trimming cost V 4 bases and J 6 bases; bases outside gene matches: 5.

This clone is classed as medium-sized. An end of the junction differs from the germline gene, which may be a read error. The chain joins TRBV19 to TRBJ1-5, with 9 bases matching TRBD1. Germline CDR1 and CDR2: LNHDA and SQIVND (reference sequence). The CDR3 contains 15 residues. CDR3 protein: CASSTSAGQGRTRGF. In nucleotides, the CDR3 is TGTGCCAGTAGTACCTCGGCGGGACAGGGTCGGACGAGGGGATTT.

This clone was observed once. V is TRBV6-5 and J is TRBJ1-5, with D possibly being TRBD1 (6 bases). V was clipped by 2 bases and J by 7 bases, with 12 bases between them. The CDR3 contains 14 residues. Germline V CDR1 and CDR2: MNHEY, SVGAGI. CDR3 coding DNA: TGTGCCAGCAGTTACGGGGCAGGGGTCCAGCCCCAGCATTTT. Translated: CASSYGAGVQPQHF.

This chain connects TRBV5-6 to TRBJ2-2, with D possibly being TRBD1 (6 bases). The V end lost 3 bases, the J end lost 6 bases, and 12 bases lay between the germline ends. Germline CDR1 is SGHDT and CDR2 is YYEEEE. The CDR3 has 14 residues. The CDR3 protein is CASSYEQGPGELFF. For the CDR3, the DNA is TGTGCCAGCAGCTACGAACAGGGACCCGGGGAGCTGTTTTTT.

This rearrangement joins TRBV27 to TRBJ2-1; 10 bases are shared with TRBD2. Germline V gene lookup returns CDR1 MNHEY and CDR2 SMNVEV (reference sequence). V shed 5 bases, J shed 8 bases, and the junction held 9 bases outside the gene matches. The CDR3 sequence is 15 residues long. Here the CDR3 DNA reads TGTGCCAGCAGTCCTCCTCTAGCGGGAGTCCATGAGCAGTTCTTC. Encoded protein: CASSPPLAGVHEQFF.

CDR3 residues: CASSISLAGADINTGELFF. CDR3 coding DNA: TGTGCCAGTAGTATCTCTCTAGCGGGGGCCGATATTAACACCGGGGAGCTGTTTTTT. J is TRBJ2-2 and V is TRBV19; 10 bases match TRBD2. Germline trimming cut 3 bases from V and 2 bases from J; bases unmatched to any gene: 12. Germline-derived CDR1 and CDR2 are LNHDA and SQIVND (reference sequence). This CDR3 is built from 19 residues.

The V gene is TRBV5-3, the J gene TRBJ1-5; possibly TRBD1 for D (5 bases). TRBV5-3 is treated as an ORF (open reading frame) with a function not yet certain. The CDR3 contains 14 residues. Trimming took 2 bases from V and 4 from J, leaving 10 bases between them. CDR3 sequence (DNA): TGTGCCAGAAGCTTCAGGGTTCAGAATCAGCCCCAGCATTTT. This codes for CARSFRVQNQPQHF.

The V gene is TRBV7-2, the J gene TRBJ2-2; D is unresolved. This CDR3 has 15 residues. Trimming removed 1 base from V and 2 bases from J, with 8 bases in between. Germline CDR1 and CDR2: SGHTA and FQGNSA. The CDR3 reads CASSLVNSNTGELFF. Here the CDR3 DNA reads TGTGCCAGCAGCTTAGTGAATAGTAACACCGGGGAGCTGTTTTTT. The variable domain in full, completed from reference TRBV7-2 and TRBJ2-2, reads GAGVSQSPSNKVTEKGKDVELRCDPISGHTALYWYRQSLGQGLEFLIYFQGNSAPDKSGLPSDRFSAERTGGSVSTLTIQRTQQEDSAVYLCASSLVNSNTGELFFGEGSRLTVL.

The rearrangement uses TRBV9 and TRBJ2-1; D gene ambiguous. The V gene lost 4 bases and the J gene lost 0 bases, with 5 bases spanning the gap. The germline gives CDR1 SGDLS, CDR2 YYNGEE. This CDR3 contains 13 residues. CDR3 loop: CASSTGSYNEQFF. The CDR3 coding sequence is TGTGCCAGCAGCACCGGCTCCTACAATGAGCAGTTCTTC.

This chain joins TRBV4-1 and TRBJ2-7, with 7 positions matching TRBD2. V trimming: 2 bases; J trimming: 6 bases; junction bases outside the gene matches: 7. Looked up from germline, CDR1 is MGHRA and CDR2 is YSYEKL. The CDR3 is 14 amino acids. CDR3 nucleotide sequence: TGCGCCAGCAGCCAACCGGGGGGACCCGCCGAGCAGTACTTC. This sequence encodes CASSQPGGPAEQYF.

The CDR3 DNA reads TGTGCCAGCAGCTCGACAGGGGGCGGGTATGGCTACACCTTC. This codes for CASSSTGGGYGYTF. The rearrangement joins TRBV5-5 to TRBJ1-2; 10 nucleotides line up with TRBD1. V trimming: 3 bases; J trimming: 5 bases; junction bases outside the gene matches: 4. CDR3 size: 14 residues. From germline, CDR1 is SGHKS and CDR2 YYEKEE (reference sequence). Together with reference TRBV5-5 and TRBJ1-2, the CDR3 gives the full variable domain: DAGVTQSPTHLIKTRGQQVTLRCSPISGHKSVSWYQQVLGQGPQFIFQYYEKEERGRGNFPDRFSARQFPNYSSELNVNALLLGDSALYLCASSSTGGGYGYTFGSGTRLTVV.

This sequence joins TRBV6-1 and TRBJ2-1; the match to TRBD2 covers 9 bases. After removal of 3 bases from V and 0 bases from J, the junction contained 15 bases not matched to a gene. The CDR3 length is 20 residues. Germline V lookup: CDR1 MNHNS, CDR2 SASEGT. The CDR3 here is CASSDLKTSGYGSSYNEQFF. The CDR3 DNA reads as TGTGCCAGCAGTGATTTAAAGACTAGCGGCTACGGAAGCTCCTACAATGAGCAGTTCTTC.

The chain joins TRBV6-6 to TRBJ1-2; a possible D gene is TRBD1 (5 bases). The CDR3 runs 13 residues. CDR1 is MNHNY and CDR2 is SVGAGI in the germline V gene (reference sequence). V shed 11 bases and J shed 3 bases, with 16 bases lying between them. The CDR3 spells CAALAGGYYGYTF. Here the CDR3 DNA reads TGTGCCGCCTTAGCCGGGGGATACTATGGCTACACCTTC.

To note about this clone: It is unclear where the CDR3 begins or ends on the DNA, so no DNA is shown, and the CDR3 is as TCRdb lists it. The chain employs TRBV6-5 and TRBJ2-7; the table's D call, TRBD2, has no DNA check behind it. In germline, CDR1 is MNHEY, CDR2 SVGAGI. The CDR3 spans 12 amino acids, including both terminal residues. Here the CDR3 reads CASSSSGYEQYF.

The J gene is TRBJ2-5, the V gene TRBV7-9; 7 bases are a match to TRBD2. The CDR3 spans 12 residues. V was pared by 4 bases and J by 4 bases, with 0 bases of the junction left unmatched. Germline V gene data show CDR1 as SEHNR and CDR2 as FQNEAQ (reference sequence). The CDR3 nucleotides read TGTGCCAGCAGCTGGGAGGGAGAGACCCAGTACTTC. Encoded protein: CASSWEGETQYF. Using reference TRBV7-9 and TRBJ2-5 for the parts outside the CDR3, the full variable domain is DTGVSQNPRHKITKRGQNVTFRCDPISEHNRLYWYRQTLGQGPEFLTYFQNEAQLEKSRLLSDRFSAERPKGSFSTLEIQRTEQGDSAMYLCASSWEGETQYFGPGTRLLVL.

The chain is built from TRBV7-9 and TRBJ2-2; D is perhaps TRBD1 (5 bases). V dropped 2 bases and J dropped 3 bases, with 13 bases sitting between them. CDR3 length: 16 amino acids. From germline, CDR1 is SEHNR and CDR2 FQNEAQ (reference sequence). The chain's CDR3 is CASSLKVGPDTGELFF. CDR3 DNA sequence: TGTGCCAGCAGCTTAAAGGTGGGGCCGGACACCGGGGAGCTGTTTTTT.

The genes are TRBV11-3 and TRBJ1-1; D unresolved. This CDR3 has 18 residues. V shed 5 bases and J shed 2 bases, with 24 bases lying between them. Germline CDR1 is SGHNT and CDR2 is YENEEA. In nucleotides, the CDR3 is TGTGCCAGCAGCCTCTACCCGAAGGTCGGAGGAAAAAACACTGAAGCTTTCTTT. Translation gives CASSLYPKVGGKNTEAFF. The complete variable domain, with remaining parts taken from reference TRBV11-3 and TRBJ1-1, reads EAGVVQSPRYKIIEKKQPVAFWCNPISGHNTLYWYLQNLGQGPELLIRYENEEAVDDSQLPKDRFSAERLKGVDSTLKIQPAELGDSAVYLCASSLYPKVGGKNTEAFFGQGTRLTVV.

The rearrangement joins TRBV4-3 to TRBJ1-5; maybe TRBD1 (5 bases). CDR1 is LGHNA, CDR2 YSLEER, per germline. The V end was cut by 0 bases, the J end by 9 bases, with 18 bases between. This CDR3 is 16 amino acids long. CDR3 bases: TGCGCCAGCAGCCAAGATGGAATGGGGGGAGGTGGGCCCCAGCATTTT. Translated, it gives CASSQDGMGGGGPQHF.

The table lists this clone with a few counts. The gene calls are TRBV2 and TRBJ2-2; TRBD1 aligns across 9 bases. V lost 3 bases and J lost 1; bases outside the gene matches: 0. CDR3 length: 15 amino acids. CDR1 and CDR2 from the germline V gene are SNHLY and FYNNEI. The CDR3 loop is CASSEDRGNTGELFF. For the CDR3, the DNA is TGTGCCAGCAGTGAGGACAGGGGGAACACCGGGGAGCTGTTTTTT.

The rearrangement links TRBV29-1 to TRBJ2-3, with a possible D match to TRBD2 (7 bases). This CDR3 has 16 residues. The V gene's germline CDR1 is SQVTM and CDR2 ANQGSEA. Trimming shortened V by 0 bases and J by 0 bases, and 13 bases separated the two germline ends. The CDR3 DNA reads TGCAGCGTTGAAGAAGGGGGGGCCCAGAGCACAGATACGCAGTATTTT. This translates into CSVEEGGAQSTDTQYF.

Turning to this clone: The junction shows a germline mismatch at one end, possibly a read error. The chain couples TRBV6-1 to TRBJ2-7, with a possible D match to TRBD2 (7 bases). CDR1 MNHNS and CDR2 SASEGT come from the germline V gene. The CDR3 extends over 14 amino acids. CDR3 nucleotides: TGTGCCAGCAGAGAAGGGGGGGACTCCTACGAGCAGTACTTC. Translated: CASREGGDSYEQYF.

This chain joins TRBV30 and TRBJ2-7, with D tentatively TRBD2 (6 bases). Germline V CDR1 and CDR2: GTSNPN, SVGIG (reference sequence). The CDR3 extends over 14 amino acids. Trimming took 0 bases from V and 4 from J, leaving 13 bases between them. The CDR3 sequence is CAWSVVAEGYEQYF. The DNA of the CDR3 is TGTGCCTGGAGTGTAGTAGCGGAGGGGTACGAGCAGTACTTC.